This is a list of T cell receptor beta chains from one sample in a study of PD-L1 blockade in urothelial cancer. Sequencing used immunoSEQ multiplex PCR; TCRdb keeps in-frame clones, though not all of them. Of some 97,000 clones listed, around 93% are singletons. Specimen: PBMCs, collected around atezolizumab (anti-PD-L1) treatment. These receptors all come from a woman older than 75 with urothelial cancer. CDR3s include the opening cysteine and the closing phenylalanine or tryptophan. The D gene is left open where the match is weak. The size of a clone is reported for some rows only, either as once, few or many, or as a class for expanded clones.

TRBD1	TRBJ1-4	.	TRBV5-1	TGCGCCAGCAGCGGCGAGGCGGCAGGGGGCAGAACTAATGAAAAACTGTTTTTT	CASSGEAAGGRTNEKLFF
.	TRBJ1-4	.	TRBV4-2	TGTGCCAGCAGCCAAGTCGAGAGGGGGGGTATCGAAAAACTGTTTTTT	CASSQVERGGIEKLFF
.	TRBJ1-3	.	TRBV30	TGTGCCTGGAGCACACAGGGAGGAAACACCATATATTTT	CAWSTQGGNTIYF
.	TRBJ2-1	once	TRBV7-3	TGTGCCAGCAGCATCGGAGGGTTAGGTGATGAGCAGTTCTTC	CASSIGGLGDEQFF
TRBD2	TRBJ2-7	once	TRBV27	TGTGCCAGCAGTCCGACTAGCGGGAGTTCTTACGAGCAGTACTTC	CASSPTSGSSYEQYF
.	TRBJ2-3	.	TRBV5-1	TGCGCCAGCAGCGGCGAGGGAGGCACAGATACGCAGTATTTT	CASSGEGGTDTQYF
.	TRBJ1-2	.	TRBV9	TGTGCCAGCAGCCCCCTGGCGGCGGGTAACTATGGCTACACCTTC	CASSPLAAGNYGYTF
.	TRBJ1-2	.	TRBV28	TGCGCAGTCTGGGGGGGCCGACGTCAACTTGGCTACACCTTC	CAVWGGRRQLGYTF
.	TRBJ2-7	few	TRBV13	TGTGCCAGCAGCTTTGGTACCGGTCCGCAGTACTTC	CASSFGTGPQYF
.	TRBJ1-4	.	TRBV5-6	TGTGCCAGCAGCTTGTGGAGGGCTCTGGATAATGAAAAACTGTTTTTT	CASSLWRALDNEKLFF
TRBD2	TRBJ2-1	.	TRBV7-8	TGTGCCAGCAGCTTAGTTACTAGCGGGAGCAATGAGCAGTTCTTC	CASSLVTSGSNEQFF
.	TRBJ1-1	.	TRBV18	TGTGCCAGCTCACCACCGGGTCGGGGGAACACTGAAGCTTTCTTT	CASSPPGRGNTEAFF
.	TRBJ1-2	.	TRBV6-4	TGTGCCAGCAGTGCAGGGTCTAACTATGGCTACACCTTC	CASSAGSNYGYTF
.	TRBJ2-1	.	TRBV7-7	TGTGCCAGCAGCTTTCAGGGAACGTGGGGTGAGCAGTTCTTC	CASSFQGTWGEQFF
.	TRBJ1-1	.	TRBV19	TGTGCCAGTAGTATCGGCAGGGTTGAAGCTTTCTTT	CASSIGRVEAFF
TRBD1	TRBJ2-6	.	TRBV13	TGTGCCAGCAACCTCAGGGGGCCTGGGGCCAACGTCCTGACTTTC	CASNLRGPGANVLTF
.	TRBJ1-1	.	TRBV19	TGTGCCAGTACCTGGAACACTGAAGCTTTCTTT	CASTWNTEAFF
.	TRBJ2-2	.	TRBV28	TGTGCCAGCATCGGTGTTAACACCGGGGAGCTGTTTTTT	CASIGVNTGELFF
TRBD1	TRBJ2-5	.	TRBV30	TGTGCCTGGAGCGAGGGGACAGGGGTTCTGACCCAGTACTTC	CAWSEGTGVLTQYF
TRBD2	TRBJ2-3	.	TRBV2	TGTGCCAGCACTAGCGGGAGGTACCCAGATACGCAGTATTTT	CASTSGRYPDTQYF
.	TRBJ1-3	once	TRBV2	TGTGCCAGCAGTGAATCGGGCACTAGGGCTGGAAACACCATATATTTT	CASSESGTRAGNTIYF
.	TRBJ1-2	few	TRBV5-4	TGTGCCAGCAGCAGGGAAGGGGGCTATGGCTACACCTTC	CASSREGGYGYTF
TRBD2	TRBJ2-3	few	TRBV2	TGTGCCAGCAGGGGACTAGCGGCTAGCACAGATACGCAGTATTTT	CASRGLAASTDTQYF
TRBD1	TRBJ2-1	.	TRBV20-1	TGCAGTGCTGACCGGGACAGGGTGTTCTTC	CSADRDRVFF
.	TRBJ1-1	.	TRBV2	TGTGCCAGCAGCGTCGGGGAGAACACTGAAGCTTTCTTT	CASSVGENTEAFF
.	TRBJ1-1	.	TRBV5-4	TGTGCCAGCAGCTTGGATATCTCTGAAGCTTTCTTT	CASSLDISEAFF
TRBD2	TRBJ2-1	.	TRBV5-4	TGTGCCAGCAGCCGCGGCGGGAGCTCCTACAATGAGCAGTTCTTC	CASSRGGSSYNEQFF
.	TRBJ2-3	.	TRBV5-4	TGTGCCAGCAGCCGAGCGGGCCCACGCACAGATACGCAGTATTTT	CASSRAGPRTDTQYF
TRBD2	TRBJ2-7	.	TRBV7-2	TGTGCCACCCTGCCAGCGGGAGCCAACGAGCAGTACTTC	CATLPAGANEQYF
.	TRBJ2-2	.	TRBV7-8	TGTGCCAGCAGCCCACGGAGGGCGGACACCGGGGAGCTGTTTTTT	CASSPRRADTGELFF
.	TRBJ2-3	.	TRBV6-1	TGTGCCAGCAGTGAATCCCTAGCAAGGTCAGATACGCAGTATTTT	CASSESLARSDTQYF
TRBD2	TRBJ2-2	.	TRBV27	TGTGCCAGCAGTCCCCTTGGGCTAGCGGTCTGGAACACCGGGGAGCTGTTTTTT	CASSPLGLAVWNTGELFF
.	TRBJ2-1	.	TRBV5-6	TGTGCCAGCAGCTTGGTAGGGAGCAATGAGCAGTTCTTC	CASSLVGSNEQFF
TRBD1	TRBJ2-5	.	TRBV6-1	TGTGCCAGCATTTTCCCGGGACAGGGGGAGACCCAGTACTTC	CASIFPGQGETQYF